This TCR beta chain was obtained from a study of cytomegalovirus exposure and HLA in healthy donors. The study ran its PCR with 60 Vbeta and 13 Jbeta primers. The repertoire was sequenced with immunoSEQ multiplex PCR; TCRdb's copy has only in-frame clones and lacks some. The data contain nearly 300,000 clones, more than 80% of them singletons. Germline assignment: CDR1 SQVTM and CDR2 ANQGSEA. The CDR3 sequence is 15 residues long. The V end was cut by 1 base, the J end by 5 bases, with 15 bases between. The sequence was obtained from a man between 35 and 55 years old in good health and CMV-seropositive. The sample was PBMCs. V and J are TRBV29-1 and TRBJ2-1; possibly TRBD2 for D (5 bases). The CDR3 loop reads CSVEGLRAVHNEQFF. The CDR3 DNA sequence: TGCAGCGTTGAAGGTTTGAGGGCGGTCCACAATGAGCAGTTCTTC.